This T cell receptor beta chain derives from a study of cytomegalovirus exposure and HLA in healthy donors (dated by TCRdb to about 2017). At the level of the whole study: A later analysis indicated that the 90 to 150 validation repertoires were generated on the platform also employed for the roughly 650 repertoires of the first cohort. High-throughput TCR immunosequencing, statistical association of individual TCRs with disease status, and machine learning were combined to predict cytomegalovirus infection status. A separate validation cohort of approximately 120 different subjects was used in addition to the 666-subject first cohort. The study aimed to test whether cataloging public T cell receptors could reveal signatures of past pathogen exposure.

The donors belonged to the validation cohort of roughly 120 subjects, which was separate from the roughly 680-subject first cohort. V lost 2 bases and J lost 5 bases, and the count of bases not matched to a germline gene is 13. The germline V gene gives CDR1 as MDHEN and CDR2 as SYDVKM. Counted from cysteine to phenylalanine, this CDR3 has 17 amino acids. Here the CDR3 DNA is all that survives: 51 bases in frame from base 1. This clone appeared a few times. The clone's antigen remains unknown. It has no much larger one-base neighbor in the sample; base qualities were not kept. Broader findings and caveats from the paper: While some public TCRs were present in many individuals, most TCR sequences turned up only very rarely across donors. The study listed 150 to 200 TCR beta chains as associated with cytomegalovirus. A later analysis had no HLA typing for the validation cohort, so co-occurrence there was scored across all 120 or so repertoires. The classifier was reported to diagnose cytomegalovirus status with high specificity and sensitivity in both the original cohort and the validation cohort. In vitro tests confirmed that three of the cytomegalovirus-associated TCR beta chains recognize cytomegalovirus antigens. A later analysis found that TCRs clustered in the first cohort also tended to co-occur in the 100 to 150 validation repertoires, with more than 90% of cluster scores above 0. It was suggested by the authors that the approach could potentially be generalized to other disease states and immunological phenotypes.

Library prep was done by the immunoSEQ multiplex PCR assay. The paper's data handling went like this. A statistical classification framework was developed to diagnose cytomegalovirus status using the catalog of TCR beta chain sequences. TCRdb mirrors the immuneACCESS table, restricted to in-frame sequences. Some clones are absent from its copies; in checked studies, under half trace to an unresolved V gene, and the reason for the others is unknown. Clonal size and the V and J genes are those of that table, whereas D and trimming came from the DNA. Counted in this sample were about 200,000 clones; roughly 77% of them appeared once. Roughly 1.2% of the sample is held by the ten biggest clonotypes.

Sequences were obtained from PBMCs. The sequence joins TRBV28 to TRBJ2-5; 8 junctional bases match TRBD1. The clonotype comes from a woman aged 25 to 39 in good health and CMV-seronegative. The bases read TGTGCCAGCAGTTTACCGAGGGACAGGCGCTCCCGGGAGACCCAGTACTTC. The resulting protein is CASSLPRDRRSRETQYF.